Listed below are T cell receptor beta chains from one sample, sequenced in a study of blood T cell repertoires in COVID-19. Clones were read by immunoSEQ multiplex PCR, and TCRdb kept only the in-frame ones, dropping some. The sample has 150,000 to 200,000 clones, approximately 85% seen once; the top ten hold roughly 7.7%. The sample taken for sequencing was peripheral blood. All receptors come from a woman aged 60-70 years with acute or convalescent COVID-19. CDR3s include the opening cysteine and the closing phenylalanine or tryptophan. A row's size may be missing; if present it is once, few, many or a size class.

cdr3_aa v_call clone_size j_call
CASSTGTGTHF TRBV6-2/TRBV6-3 . TRBJ1-5
CASSPGGVVTGELFF TRBV5-1 few TRBJ2-2
CASRRRPQDQPQHF TRBV5-1 . TRBJ1-5
CAISETGSGNQPQHF TRBV10-3 . TRBJ1-5
CASSEPNRNEQFF TRBV10-1 . TRBJ2-1
CASSLASRRSYNEQFF TRBV5-4 once TRBJ2-1
CASSEAGGWGDTQYF TRBV10-2 . TRBJ2-3
CASSTGQGNEKLFF TRBV5-1 . TRBJ1-4
CASMGTGGTTDTQYF TRBV19 once TRBJ2-3
CASAGGLNEKLFF TRBV2 . TRBJ1-4
CASSRQGSTEAFF TRBV3-1/TRBV3-2 . TRBJ1-1
CASSYLAGGTGELFF TRBV10-1 . TRBJ2-2
CASSLEGSGNEKLFF TRBV28 . TRBJ1-4
CASSEWPPTGGRSGELFF TRBV25-1 . TRBJ2-2
CASRLQSYNEQFF TRBV5-8 . TRBJ2-1
CATSDLGSGEDEQYF TRBV24-1 . TRBJ2-7
CASSLGGDLYGYTF TRBV28 . TRBJ1-2
CASSPGVRLYGYTF TRBV18 . TRBJ1-2
CASSIDGWGGEDTQYF TRBV19 . TRBJ2-3
CASSPGVQTNEKLFF TRBV7-9 . TRBJ1-4
CASSPQGSNEKLFF TRBV5-5 few TRBJ1-4
CASSIRGVWNEQFF TRBV19 . TRBJ2-1
CASSVAGGTDTQYF TRBV6-5 . TRBJ2-3
CASSGAGGRSGNTIYF TRBV2 . TRBJ1-3
CASSLTIGSSYNEQFF TRBV7-9 . TRBJ2-1
CANSPGQGKNGGNTIYF TRBV10-3 once TRBJ1-3
CASSLALAGGPRNEQFF TRBV7-6 . TRBJ2-1
CASSEDRGRSPLHF TRBV2 . TRBJ1-6
CASSEQEFSNYGYTF TRBV18 . TRBJ1-2
CAWVSQGYGYTF TRBV30 few TRBJ1-2
CASSSRTEAFF TRBV7-8 . TRBJ1-1
CASSYSAWHSGYTF TRBV6-5 . TRBJ1-2
CASSTQRGGINEQFF TRBV6-5 . TRBJ2-1
CASSGLAGIDEQYF TRBV19 once TRBJ2-7
CASSNTDSRGYTF TRBV2 . TRBJ1-2
CASGRNQPQHF TRBV28 . TRBJ1-5
CAISRAGGETQYF TRBV10-3 once TRBJ2-5